This passage covers 21 T cell receptor beta chains from one sample sequenced in a study of T-cell reconstitution after alpha-beta-depleted transplantation in children. The authors prepared the TCRbeta library with unique molecular identifiers. In TCRdb, the PCR reads were re-called with MiXCR into one record per CDR3 protein. The data show 700,000 or so distinct CDR3 sequences, roughly 13% seen once. Here the sequenced sample was PBMCs, taken before TCRalphabeta/CD19-depleted stem cell transplant. The receptors come from a girl aged 2-10 years with congenital amegakaryocytic thrombocytopenia, due to receive a stem cell transplant.

This chain links TRBV29-1 with TRBJ1-4; 7 nucleotides align to TRBD1. J was trimmed by 8 bases and V by 4 bases; bases with no gene match: 7. This CDR3 contains 13 residues. Looked up from germline, CDR1 is SQVTM and CDR2 is ANQGSEA. The CDR3 here is CSVGQGGREKLFF. In nucleotides, the CDR3 is TGCAGCGTTGGACAGGGCGGCCGAGAAAAACTGTTTTTT.

This clonotype was seen a few times. This chain links TRBV2 with TRBJ1-5; possibly TRBD1 for D (5 bases). The CDR3 has 15 residues. V dropped 5 bases and J dropped 3 bases, with 14 bases sitting between them. Germline lookup yields CDR1 SNHLY and CDR2 FYNNEI. CDR3 protein: CASSQGAAYNQPQHF. The CDR3 DNA is TGTGCCAGCAGTCAAGGGGCAGCTTACAATCAGCCCCAGCATTTT.

This clonotype came up many times. This sequence joins TRBV20-1 and TRBJ1-2, with D uncertain. The CDR3 is 18 amino acids. V dropped 0 bases and J dropped 1 base, with 21 bases sitting between them. Germline-derived CDR1 and CDR2 are DFQATT and SNEGSKA (reference sequence). DNA of the CDR3: TGCAGTGCTAGAGATCGGCTTGCCGGCCCGACTATTAACTATGGCTACACCTTC. Translated: CSARDRLAGPTINYGYTF.

This clonotype showed up just a few times. The genes are TRBV28 and TRBJ1-5; a weak D match, TRBD1 (6 bases). Per the germline V gene, CDR1 is MDHEN and CDR2 is SYDVKM. With 4 bases removed from V and 6 bases from J, the gap between germline ends came to 16 bases. The CDR3 has 15 residues. In nucleotides, the CDR3 is TGTGCCAGCAGTTCGCTAGGGGGAGTCGGTCAGCCCCAGCATTTT. Its protein is CASSSLGGVGQPQHF.

About this clonotype: The junction differs from germline at one of its ends, possibly a read error. The chain employs TRBV4-2 and TRBJ2-7; 8 bases match TRBD1. This CDR3 is 14 amino acids long. Germline V gene sequence: CDR1 LGHNA, CDR2 YNFKEQ. The CDR3 loop is CASGQLQGDYEQYF. The CDR3 coding sequence is TGTGCCAGCGGCCAACTACAGGGGGATTACGAGCAGTACTTC.

This chain uses TRBV28 with TRBJ2-2, with TRBD2 matching over 11 bases. The CDR3 has 17 amino acids. Trimming at V came to 2 bases and at J to 2 bases, leaving 4 bases not matched to a gene. CDR1 MDHEN and CDR2 SYDVKM come from the germline V gene. The CDR3 region has the DNA TGTGCCAGCAGTTTAACGGGACTAGCGGACAACACCGGGGAGCTGTTTTTT. Translation: CASSLTGLADNTGELFF.

This chain joins TRBV4-2 and TRBJ2-1; 13 nucleotides agree with TRBD2. V trimming: 2 bases; J trimming: 11 bases; junction bases outside the gene matches: 15. The CDR3 loop spans 18 amino acids. From germline, CDR1 is LGHNA and CDR2 YNFKEQ. The CDR3 loop is CASSQYAGLAGVVDKQFF. The CDR3 region has the DNA TGTGCCAGCAGCCAATATGCCGGACTAGCGGGAGTCGTGGATAAGCAGTTCTTC.

This clonotype was picked up a small number of times. The genes are TRBV5-1 and TRBJ2-7, with a weak D call TRBD2 (6 bases). The CDR3 consists of 13 residues. Germline loops: CDR1 SGHRS, CDR2 YFSETQ. Trimming stripped 2 bases from V and 3 bases from J, with 9 bases between. In nucleotides, the CDR3 is TGCGCCAGCAGCTTCGGGAGCTACTACGAGCAGTACTTC. Its translation is CASSFGSYYEQYF.

This clonotype was seen more than once but under ten times. This chain connects TRBV30 to TRBJ1-1, with D unresolved. V was shortened by 4 bases and J by 5 bases, with 11 bases between the two germline ends. Germline values: CDR1 GTSNPN, CDR2 SVGIG (reference sequence). This CDR3 spans 12 amino acids. Here the CDR3 reads CAWTLIGTEAFF. CDR3 bases: TGTGCCTGGACACTTATAGGTACTGAAGCTTTCTTT.

In this sample, this clonotype turned up many times. The chain couples TRBV20-1 to TRBJ2-1; D possibly corresponds to TRBD1 (5 bases). This CDR3 region has 16 residues. CDR1 is DFQATT and CDR2 is SNEGSKA in the germline V gene (reference sequence). The germline V and J ends were trimmed by 3 bases and 1 base, with 16 bases remaining between them. This CDR3 reads CSARIPTGRSYNEQFF. DNA for the CDR3: TGCAGTGCTAGGATCCCCACAGGCAGGTCCTACAATGAGCAGTTCTTC.

The chain recombines TRBV7-9 with TRBJ2-7; the match to TRBD2 covers 10 bases. The CDR3 covers 14 residues. Germline V gene sequence: CDR1 SEHNR, CDR2 FQNEAQ (reference sequence). Trimming removed 5 bases from V and 6 bases from J; junction bases left unmatched: 7. CDR3 region: CASSHLAGDSEQYF. DNA of the CDR3: TGTGCCAGCAGCCATCTAGCGGGAGACTCCGAGCAGTACTTC.

The chain couples TRBV7-7 to TRBJ1-3; D is unclear. Trimming removed 5 bases at V and 3 bases at J, with 23 bases between. Per the germline V gene, CDR1 is SSHAT and CDR2 is FNYEAQ (reference sequence). The CDR3 sequence is 18 residues long. The CDR3 DNA sequence: TGTGCCAGCAGCCCTAGTCAGACAAGAACTGGAAATGGAAACACCATATATTTT. Translating gives CASSPSQTRTGNGNTIYF. Full variable domain (remainder filled in from reference TRBV7-7 and TRBJ1-3): GAGVSQSPRYKVTKRGQDVTLRCDPISSHATLYWYQQALGQGPEFLTYFNYEAQPDKSGLPSDRFSAERPEGSISTLTIQRTEQRDSAMYRCASSPSQTRTGNGNTIYFGEGSWLTVV.

The J gene is TRBJ2-1, the V gene TRBV27; the D call may be TRBD1 or TRBD2 (5 bases each). The CDR3 is 13 amino acids. V was shortened by 8 bases and J by 9 bases, with 17 bases between the two germline ends. Germline values: CDR1 MNHEY, CDR2 SMNVEV (reference sequence). CDR3 loop: CASGRGVGGEQFF. The DNA of the CDR3 is TGTGCCAGCGGAAGAGGGGTTGGAGGTGAGCAGTTCTTC.

This clonotype was seen a few times. The chain is built from TRBV15 and TRBJ1-2; D is unresolved. CDR1 LNHNV and CDR2 YYDKDF come from the germline V gene (reference sequence). The CDR3 runs to 12 residues. The ends were cut back, 0 bases at V and 6 bases at J, with 5 bases in the middle. In nucleotides, the CDR3 is TGTGCCACCAGCAGAGATCGTAATGGCTACACCTTC. This codes for CATSRDRNGYTF. Full variable domain (outside the CDR3, taken from reference TRBV15 and TRBJ1-2): DAMVIQNPRYQVTQFGKPVTLSCSQTLNHNVMYWYQQKSSQAPKLLFHYYDKDFNNEADTPDNFQSRRPNTSFCFLDIRSPGLGDTAMYLCATSRDRNGYTFGSGTRLTVV.

This chain joins TRBV2 and TRBJ2-7; D is uncertain. This CDR3 contains 13 residues. Germline CDR1 is SNHLY and CDR2 is FYNNEI. V shed 8 bases and J shed 2 bases, with 13 bases lying between them. The CDR3 loop is CASFLGRTYEQYF. CDR3 sequence (DNA): TGTGCCAGCTTTCTGGGCAGGACCTACGAGCAGTACTTC.

This clonotype was counted between two and nine times. This sequence joins TRBV6-1 and TRBJ2-5; 13 nucleotides line up with TRBD2. Unmatched junction bases numbered 6, after V lost 8 bases and J lost 3 bases. The CDR3 covers 15 residues. Germline assignment: CDR1 MNHNS and CDR2 SASEGT. The CDR3 is CASGTGTSGEETQYF. CDR3 sequence (DNA): TGTGCCAGCGGGACCGGGACTAGCGGGGAAGAGACCCAGTACTTC.

The table lists this clonotype with many counts. J is TRBJ2-1 and V is TRBV12-3 or TRBV12-4, with 7 bases fitting TRBD2. V shed 6 bases and J 6 bases; nucleotides not matched to a gene: 14. CDR3 length equals 16 residues. CDR3 sequence reads: CASSMGLTISGNEQFF. CDR3 in DNA: TGTGCCAGCAGCATGGGACTAACGATCAGCGGCAATGAGCAGTTCTTC.

This clonotype was counted many times. This chain uses TRBV28 with TRBJ2-7; 8 nucleotides line up with TRBD1. Germline CDR1 and CDR2: MDHEN and SYDVKM. The CDR3 has 12 residues. The V and J ends lost 10 bases and 5 bases, in that order; junction bases with no gene match: 7. CDR3 DNA sequence: TGTGCCACCTTGACAGGGGCGAACGAGCAGTACTTC. Protein sequence: CATLTGANEQYF.

This clonotype was observed at least ten times. The chain carries TRBV20-1 and TRBJ2-2; 7 bases match TRBD2. After removal of 4 bases from V and 6 bases from J, the junction contained 2 bases not matched to a gene. CDR1 and CDR2 from the germline V gene are DFQATT and SNEGSKA (reference sequence). The CDR3 is 12 residues long. The CDR3 nucleotides are TGCAGTGCTAACCGGGGGGCCGGGGAGCTGTTTTTT. It codes for CSANRGAGELFF.

J is TRBJ1-4 and V is TRBV7-2, with 10 bases fitting TRBD1. Trimming at V came to 5 bases and at J to 12 bases, leaving 12 bases not matched to a gene. This CDR3 region has 15 residues. CDR1 and CDR2 from the germline V gene are SGHTA and FQGNSA. The CDR3 here is CASSDPGQGIQQLFF. In DNA form, the CDR3 reads TGTGCCAGCAGCGATCCGGGACAGGGGATACAGCAACTGTTTTTT.

This clonotype was detected ten times or more. The rearrangement uses TRBV29-1 and TRBJ1-1, with D hard to call. The V gene lost 6 bases and the J gene lost 5 bases, with 13 bases spanning the gap. Germline CDR1 SQVTM, CDR2 ANQGSEA. CDR3 length: 12 amino acids. DNA for the CDR3: TGCAGCGTCGAAATCGGGGTGACTGAAGCTTTCTTT. It is translated as CSVEIGVTEAFF.